This T cell receptor (beta chain) was sequenced during a study of memory CD4+ T cells and cytomegalovirus serostatus. Study at large: Donors were healthy Belgian adults, under ten CMV seropositive and roughly 25 seronegative.

Points from the study as a whole: Of under 200 reported CMV TCRbeta sequences, 65 to 85 were found in memory CD4+ repertoires.

Sequencing used immunoSEQ multiplex PCR; TCRdb keeps in-frame clones, though not all of them. Altogether 30,000 to 45,000 clones are present, 79% being singletons, with the ten largest covering approximately 5%. As for this clone: The antigen remains unidentified.

The sort gate was single viable CD3+CD4+CD8-CD45RO+ cells for memory CD4+ T cells. CMV serostatus came from serum IgG against pp150, pp28, p38, p52. Positive selection with CD4 microbeads enriched total CD4+ T cells. The sample taken for sequencing was memory CD4+ T cells from blood. The receptor was derived from an adult in good health and CMV-seropositive.

CDR3 bases: TGTGCCAGCAGCCCTTTCCGACAGGGGACCACAGATACGCAGTATTTT. Protein: CASSPFRQGTTDTQYF. The V call is TRBV7-9, the J call TRBJ2-3; 8 bases line up with TRBD1. V trimming: 5 bases; J trimming: 2 bases; junction bases outside the gene matches: 9. CDR1 is SEHNR, CDR2 FQNEAQ, per germline (reference sequence). The CDR3 consists of 16 residues.